This is a list of T cell receptor beta chains from one sample in a study of glioma-infiltrating T cells after dendritic cell vaccination. TCRdb keeps only in-frame clones here, not all; method: immunoSEQ multiplex PCR. Of fewer than 90,000 clones in the sample, around 86% are singletons; the top ten hold 6.8%. The specimen comprised blood, sampled after dendritic cell vaccination. The receptors originated from a human donor with glioblastoma. Both conserved end residues are part of each CDR3. A D gene is named only where the DNA matches it firmly. Size values are once, few and many counts, or a class for expanded clones, and some rows have none.

j_call v_call clone_size d_call cdr3_aa cdr3_nt
TRBJ1-1 TRBV5-1 - - CASSPDGQNTEAFF TGCGCCAGCAGCCCGGACGGACAGAACACTGAAGCTTTCTTT
TRBJ1-6 TRBV5-6 - TRBD1 CASSSQVRGQGEYF TGTGCCAGCAGCTCCCAAGTGAGGGGACAGGGGGAATACTTT
TRBJ1-1 TRBV6-1 few TRBD1 CASSEIGGTGIEAFF TGTGCCAGCAGTGAAATAGGTGGGACAGGGATTGAAGCTTTCTTT
TRBJ2-1 TRBV19 - TRBD2 CASFSSGGTNEQFF TGTGCCAGTTTTTCCAGCGGGGGTACCAATGAGCAGTTCTTC
TRBJ2-5 TRBV7-2 - TRBD2 CASSSVSGGLFRTQYF TGTGCCAGCAGCTCTGTTAGCGGGGGGCTCTTCAGGACCCAGTACTTC
TRBJ1-1 TRBV10-3 - - CAISESTRLNTEAFF TGTGCCATCAGTGAGTCGACAAGGTTGAACACTGAAGCTTTCTTT
TRBJ1-5 TRBV6-6 - - CASTNGRVGQPQHF TGTGCCAGCACCAATGGGAGGGTGGGTCAGCCCCAGCATTTT
TRBJ2-7 TRBV19 - - CASRDNTYEQYF TGTGCCAGTAGAGACAACACCTACGAGCAGTACTTC
TRBJ1-3 TRBV6-6 - - CASNADGTLRSVYF TGTGCCAGCAACGCAGACGGGACACTCAGATCCGTATATTTT
TRBJ2-2 TRBV19 - - CASRGMNTGELFF TGTGCCTCTAGGGGGATGAACACCGGGGAGCTGTTTTTT
TRBJ1-1 TRBV6-5 - - CASRINWRTEAFF TGTGCCAGCAGGATTAACTGGAGGACTGAAGCTTTCTTT
TRBJ2-1 TRBV5-6 - TRBD2 CASSSTSFEQFF TGTGCCAGCAGCTCGACTAGCTTTGAGCAGTTCTTC
TRBJ1-4 TRBV27 once TRBD1 CASSALAGTANEKLFF TGTGCCAGCAGTGCCCTAGCCGGGACAGCGAACGAAAAACTGTTTTTT
TRBJ2-4 TRBV7-9 - TRBD1 CASSSRDSLAKNIQYF TGTGCCAGCAGCTCCCGGGACAGTTTAGCCAAAAACATTCAGTACTTC
TRBJ2-1 TRBV4-3 - TRBD2 CASSQETGGPNEQFF TGCGCCAGCAGCCAAGAGACGGGGGGGCCAAATGAGCAGTTCTTC
TRBJ2-1 TRBV15 few TRBD1 CATSPGQEYNEQFF TGTGCCACCAGTCCGGGACAGGAGTACAATGAGCAGTTCTTC
TRBJ1-2 TRBV2 - TRBD1 CASSDVTGAAIEGYTF TGTGCCAGCAGTGACGTCACAGGGGCCGCCATTGAGGGCTACACCTTC
TRBJ1-1 TRBV11-1 - - CASSTLDWNSSEAFF TGTGCCAGCAGCACCCTCGACTGGAATTCAAGTGAAGCTTTCTTT
TRBJ1-1 TRBV9 - - CASSVDINTEAFF TGTGCCAGCAGCGTAGATATAAACACTGAAGCTTTCTTT
TRBJ1-5 TRBV6-1 - - CASREQGGGWVYSNQPQHF TGTGCCAGCAGAGAACAGGGAGGGGGTTGGGTATATAGCAATCAGCCCCAGCATTTT
TRBJ2-3 TRBV19 - TRBD2 CASTPGTSGGPTTQYF TGTGCCAGTACCCCCGGGACTAGCGGGGGGCCTACCACGCAGTATTTT
TRBJ1-1 TRBV9 - TRBD1 CASSARDRAYRELNTEAFF TGTGCCAGCAGCGCCCGGGACAGGGCCTATAGAGAGTTGAACACTGAAGCTTTCTTT
TRBJ1-1 TRBV11-2 - - CASSPGALKTEAFF TGTGCCAGCAGCCCAGGGGCCCTGAAAACTGAAGCTTTCTTT
TRBJ2-3 TRBV28 - - CASSFRGTDTQYF TGTGCCAGCAGTTTCCGAGGCACAGATACGCAGTATTTT
TRBJ2-4 TRBV6-6 once - CASSYSSEGKNIQYF TGTGCCAGCAGTTACTCTAGCGAAGGGAAAAACATTCAGTACTTC
TRBJ2-3 TRBV7-8 - - CASSSPTWEVAGTDTQYF TGTGCCAGCAGCTCCCCCACCTGGGAGGTTGCTGGCACAGATACGCAGTATTTT
TRBJ2-5 TRBV15 - - CATSRDLMTPGETQYF TGTGCCACCAGCAGAGATTTAATGACCCCAGGGGAGACCCAGTACTTC
TRBJ2-3 TRBV7-6 - TRBD2 CASSLGLRRGADTQYF TGTGCCAGCAGCTTAGGTTTGAGACGGGGGGCAGATACGCAGTATTTT
TRBJ1-1 TRBV2 - - CASSVNRNTEAFF TGTGCCAGCAGTGTGAACAGGAACACTGAAGCTTTCTTT
TRBJ2-7 TRBV19 - - CASSHRDTLNPTYEQYF TGTGCCAGTAGCCACCGGGACACGCTCAACCCAACCTACGAGCAGTACTTC
TRBJ2-2 TRBV4-3 - - CASSQGVGVLETGELFF TGCGCCAGCAGCCAAGGCGTCGGGGTCTTGGAAACCGGGGAGCTGTTTTTT
TRBJ2-2 TRBV7-3 - - CASSLLGGANTGELFF TGTGCCAGCAGCTTATTAGGGGGGGCGAACACCGGGGAGCTGTTTTTT
TRBJ1-2 TRBV6-6 - - CASSFGTRGADYGYTF TGTGCCAGCAGTTTCGGGACAAGGGGCGCCGACTATGGCTACACCTTC
TRBJ1-1 TRBV6-5 - - CASSYSPSTEAFF TGTGCCAGCAGTTACTCGCCGAGCACTGAAGCTTTCTTT
TRBJ1-1 TRBV9 - TRBD1 CASSHTGGGGTEAFF TGTGCCAGCAGTCACACAGGGGGCGGTGGGACTGAAGCTTTCTTT
TRBJ2-1 TRBV18 - TRBD1 CASSPMDRSLYNEQFF TGTGCCAGCTCACCAATGGACAGGAGCCTTTACAATGAGCAGTTCTTC
TRBJ1-1 TRBV2 - TRBD1 CARAQGVNTEAFF TGTGCCAGGGCACAGGGGGTAAACACTGAAGCTTTCTTT
TRBJ2-2 TRBV6-1 - TRBD1 CASSANRQGITGELFF TGTGCCAGCAGTGCGAATCGACAGGGGATCACCGGGGAGCTGTTTTTT
TRBJ1-1 TRBV27 - - CASRKQGIITEAFF TGTGCCAGCAGAAAACAGGGTATTATCACTGAAGCTTTCTTT
TRBJ2-2 TRBV4-1 - TRBD1 CASSQVGQGVGTGELFF TGCGCCAGCAGCCAAGTTGGACAGGGGGTTGGAACCGGGGAGCTGTTTTTT
TRBJ1-2 TRBV15 - - CATSRDGLGQVYGYTF TGTGCCACCAGCAGAGATGGTCTGGGGCAGGTCTATGGCTACACCTTC
TRBJ2-7 TRBV27 - - CASSYLASVEQYF TGTGCCAGCAGTTACCTCGCTAGCGTCGAGCAGTACTTC
TRBJ2-7 TRBV7-2 - - CASSLVQGTSSYEQYF TGTGCCAGCAGCTTAGTTCAGGGGACGAGCTCCTACGAGCAGTACTTC
TRBJ2-7 TRBV19 - TRBD1 CASSLPHRGSEQYF TGTGCCAGTAGTCTTCCCCACAGGGGAAGCGAGCAGTACTTC
TRBJ2-1 TRBV11-1 - - CASSLSGRVDTEQFF TGTGCCAGCAGCTTAAGTGGCAGGGTAGACACTGAGCAGTTCTTC
TRBJ2-1 TRBV7-3 - - CASSLNRVTANEQFF TGTGCCAGCAGCTTAAACAGGGTTACTGCCAATGAGCAGTTCTTC
TRBJ1-1 TRBV19 once TRBD1 CASRTGTGSEAFF TGTGCCAGTAGGACCGGGACAGGGTCTGAAGCTTTCTTT